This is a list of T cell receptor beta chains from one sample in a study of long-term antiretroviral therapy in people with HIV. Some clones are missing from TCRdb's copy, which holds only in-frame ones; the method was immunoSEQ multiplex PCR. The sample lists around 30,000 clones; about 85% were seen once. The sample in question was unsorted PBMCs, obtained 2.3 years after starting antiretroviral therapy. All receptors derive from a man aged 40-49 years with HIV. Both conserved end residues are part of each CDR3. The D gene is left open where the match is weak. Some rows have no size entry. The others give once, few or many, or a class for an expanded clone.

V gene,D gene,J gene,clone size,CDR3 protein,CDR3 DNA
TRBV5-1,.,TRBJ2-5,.,CASSSGVRGETQYF,TGCGCCAGCAGCTCAGGGGTTAGAGGAGAGACCCAGTACTTC
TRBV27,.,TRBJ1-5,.,CASSSRIGGPNQPQHF,TGTGCCAGCAGTTCTCGGATCGGCGGACCCAATCAGCCCCAGCATTTT
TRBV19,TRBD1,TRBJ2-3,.,CASTSDPRRQGFTDTQYF,TGTGCCAGTACCTCAGACCCGCGGAGACAGGGGTTCACAGATACGCAGTATTTT
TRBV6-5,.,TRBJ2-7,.,CASLGGPGEQYF,TGTGCCAGCTTGGGGGGACCGGGCGAGCAGTACTTC
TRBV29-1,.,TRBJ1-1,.,CSVAPLGPAFF,TGCAGCGTGGCACCCCTAGGGCCAGCTTTCTTT
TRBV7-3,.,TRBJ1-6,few,CASSLTPDSPLHF,TGTGCCAGCAGCTTAACACCCGATTCACCCCTCCACTTT
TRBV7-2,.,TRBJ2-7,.,CASSLERDSRPYF,TGTGCCAGCAGCTTAGAGCGGGACAGCCGTCCGTACTTC
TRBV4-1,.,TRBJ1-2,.,CASSQAPGPSNYGYTF,TGCGCCAGCAGCCAAGCACCGGGACCGAGTAACTATGGCTACACCTTC
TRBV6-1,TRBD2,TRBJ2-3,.,CASSVTSGTSTDTQYF,TGTGCCAGCAGTGTGACTAGCGGCACTAGCACAGATACGCAGTATTTT
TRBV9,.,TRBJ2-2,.,CASSVAGKGGELFF,TGTGCCAGCAGCGTAGCGGGAAAAGGAGGGGAGCTGTTTTTT
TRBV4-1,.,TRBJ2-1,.,CASSQDLSGFSYNEQFF,TGCGCCAGCAGCCAAGATTTGAGCGGGTTCTCTTACAATGAGCAGTTCTTC
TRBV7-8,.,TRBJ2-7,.,CASSLVRDSREQYF,TGTGCCAGCAGCCTAGTGAGAGACAGTCGGGAGCAGTACTTC
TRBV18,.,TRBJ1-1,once,CASSPRGGSNTEAFF,TGTGCCAGCTCACCGCGGGGGGGATCGAACACTGAAGCTTTCTTT
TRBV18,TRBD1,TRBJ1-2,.,CASSPRGGPYGYTF,TGTGCCAGCTCACCCCGAGGGGGCCCATATGGCTACACCTTC
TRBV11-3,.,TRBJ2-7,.,CASSLYSTGEEQYF,TGTGCCAGCAGCTTATACTCGACAGGAGAGGAGCAGTACTTC
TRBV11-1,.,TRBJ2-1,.,CASSLGRAPEQFF,TGTGCCAGCAGCTTAGGCCGCGCCCCCGAGCAGTTCTTC
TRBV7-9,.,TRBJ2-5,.,CASSLVGGGETQYF,TGTGCCAGCAGCTTAGTAGGGGGTGGGGAGACCCAGTACTTC
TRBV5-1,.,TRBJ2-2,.,CASTLVGGDTGELFF,TGCGCCAGCACCCTAGTCGGAGGGGACACCGGGGAGCTGTTTTTT
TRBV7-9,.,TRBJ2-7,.,CASSLGRTESSYEQYF,TGTGCCAGCAGCTTAGGGAGGACAGAAAGTTCCTACGAGCAGTACTTC
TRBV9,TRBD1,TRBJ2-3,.,CASSVTGGWADTQYF,TGTGCCAGCAGCGTGACAGGGGGCTGGGCAGATACGCAGTATTTT
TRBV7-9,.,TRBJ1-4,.,CASSSAGGGEKLFF,TGTGCCAGCAGCAGCGCGGGGGGGGGAGAAAAACTGTTTTTT
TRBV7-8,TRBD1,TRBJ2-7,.,CASSPRDRAYEQYF,TGTGCCAGCAGCCCTCGGGACAGGGCCTACGAGCAGTACTTC
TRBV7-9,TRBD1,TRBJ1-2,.,CASSQGQGNYGYTF,TGTGCCAGCAGCCAAGGACAGGGAAACTATGGCTACACCTTC
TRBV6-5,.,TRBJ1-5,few,CASSRGPNSNQPQHF,TGTGCCAGCAGCAGGGGACCGAATAGCAATCAGCCCCAGCATTTT
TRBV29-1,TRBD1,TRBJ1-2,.,CSDSGTGVGYTF,TGCAGCGATTCCGGGACAGGGGTGGGCTACACCTTC
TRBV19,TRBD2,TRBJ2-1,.,CASSKTSGSYNEQFF,TGTGCCAGTAGTAAGACTAGCGGTTCCTACAATGAGCAGTTCTTC
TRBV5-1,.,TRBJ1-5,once,CASSPDRNQPQHF,TGCGCCAGCAGCCCCGACCGAAATCAGCCCCAGCATTTT
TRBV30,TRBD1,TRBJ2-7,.,CAWKGQVSYEQYF,TGTGCCTGGAAAGGACAGGTCTCCTACGAGCAGTACTTC
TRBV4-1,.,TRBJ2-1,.,CASSQKGDRFF,TGCGCCAGCAGCCAAAAGGGGGATCGGTTCTTC
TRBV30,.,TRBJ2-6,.,CAWSVRAGGLSSGANVLTF,TGTGCCTGGAGTGTACGGGCAGGGGGACTGAGCTCTGGGGCCAACGTCCTGACTTTC
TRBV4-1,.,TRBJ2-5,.,CASSQVIGETQYF,TGCGCCAGCAGCCAAGTAATTGGAGAGACCCAGTACTTC
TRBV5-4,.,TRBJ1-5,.,CASSFGLGSNQPQHF,TGTGCCAGCAGCTTCGGCCTTGGGAGCAATCAGCCCCAGCATTTT
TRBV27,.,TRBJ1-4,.,CASSLSGGGGEKLFF,TGTGCCAGCAGTTTATCTGGGGGCGGAGGTGAAAAACTGTTTTTT
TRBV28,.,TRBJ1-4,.,CASSRRGLEGEKLFF,TGTGCCAGCAGCCGCCGGGGCCTCGAAGGTGAAAAACTGTTTTTT
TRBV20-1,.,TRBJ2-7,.,CSARGGYEQYF,TGCAGTGCTAGAGGCGGCTACGAGCAGTACTTC
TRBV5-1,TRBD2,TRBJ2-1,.,CASSLERGSSYNEQFF,TGCGCCAGCAGCTTGGAGCGGGGTAGCTCCTACAATGAGCAGTTCTTC
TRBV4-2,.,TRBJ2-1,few,CASSQWLMDNEQFF,TGTGCCAGCAGCCAATGGCTCATGGACAATGAGCAGTTCTTC
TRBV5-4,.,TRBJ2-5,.,CASRPDRGRETQYF,TGTGCCAGCAGACCGGACCGAGGACGAGAGACCCAGTACTTC
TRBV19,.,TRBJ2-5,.,CASSPARYQETQYF,TGTGCCAGTAGCCCCGCTAGGTACCAAGAGACCCAGTACTTC
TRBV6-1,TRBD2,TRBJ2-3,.,CASSDFILAGGTDTQYF,TGTGCCAGCAGTGATTTCATACTAGCGGGGGGAACAGATACGCAGTATTTT
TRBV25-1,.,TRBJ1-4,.,CASSEFTAATNEKLFF,TGTGCCAGCAGTGAATTCACAGCCGCAACTAATGAAAAACTGTTTTTT
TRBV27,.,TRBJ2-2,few,CASQLGETTGELFF,TGTGCCAGCCAACTAGGGGAGACCACCGGGGAGCTGTTTTTT
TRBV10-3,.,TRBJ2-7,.,CAISESMGDSYEQYF,TGTGCCATCAGTGAGTCGATGGGGGATTCCTACGAGCAGTACTTC
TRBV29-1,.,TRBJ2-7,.,CSGRGLGDYEQYF,TGCAGCGGGAGGGGTCTAGGGGACTACGAGCAGTACTTC
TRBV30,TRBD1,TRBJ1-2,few,CAWSSGQGANGYTF,TGTGCCTGGAGTTCGGGGCAGGGGGCTAATGGCTACACCTTC
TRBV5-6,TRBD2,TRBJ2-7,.,CASSFGVGASGEEQYF,TGTGCCAGCAGCTTTGGGGTAGGGGCTAGCGGGGAAGAGCAGTACTTC
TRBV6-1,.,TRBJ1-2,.,CASSGTTNYGYTF,TGTGCCAGCAGTGGGACCACTAACTATGGCTACACCTTC
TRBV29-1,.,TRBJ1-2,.,CSVNRDKANYGYTF,TGCAGCGTTAACCGGGACAAAGCTAACTATGGCTACACCTTC
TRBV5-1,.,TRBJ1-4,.,CASSPDQGATSTNEKLFF,TGCGCCAGCAGCCCGGATCAAGGGGCAACCTCAACTAATGAAAAACTGTTTTTT
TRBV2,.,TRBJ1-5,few,CASSIDRISNQPQHF,TGTGCCAGCAGTATCGACAGGATTAGCAATCAGCCCCAGCATTTT